This T cell receptor beta chain was identified in a study of T cell repertoires in cytomegalovirus infection. Overall study findings and caveats: Public TCR beta family frequency separated CMV-and-HLA carriers, including in an independent cohort.

This clonotype was counted between two and nine times. No antigen is known for it. V was clipped by 5 bases and J by 5 bases; unmatched bases: 10. This CDR3 has 15 residues. TCRdb reprocessed the reads via MiXCR and lists one record per CDR3 protein. This table holds approximately 500,000 distinct CDR3 sequences, more than 15% found once. The source of this sequence is a human donor in good health (CMV status not recorded). Some clones in this sample may be carry-over from other donors' samples. The genes are TRBV12-3 or TRBV12-4 and TRBJ1-1; 8 bases line up with TRBD1. Sequencing used CD8+ T cells from PBMCs. CDR3 sequence reads: CASSRTGPIETEAFF. The CDR3, as DNA: TGTGCCAGCAGTCGGACAGGGCCCATCGAAACTGAAGCTTTCTTT.